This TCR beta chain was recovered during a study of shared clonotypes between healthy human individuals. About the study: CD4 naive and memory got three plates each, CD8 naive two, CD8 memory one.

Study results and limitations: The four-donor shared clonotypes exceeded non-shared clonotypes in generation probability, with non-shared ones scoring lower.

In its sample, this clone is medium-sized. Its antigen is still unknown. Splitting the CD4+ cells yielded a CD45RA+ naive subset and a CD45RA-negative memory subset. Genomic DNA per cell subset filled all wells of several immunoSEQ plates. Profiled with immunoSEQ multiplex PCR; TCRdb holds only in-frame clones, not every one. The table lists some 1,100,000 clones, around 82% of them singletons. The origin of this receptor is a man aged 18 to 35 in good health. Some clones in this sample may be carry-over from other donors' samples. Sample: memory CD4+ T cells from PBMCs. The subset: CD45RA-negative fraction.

CDR3 DNA sequence: TGTGCCAGCAGTTTGGAGGACAGGGGTGCCTACGAGCAGTACTTC. Protein sequence: CASSLEDRGAYEQYF. The chain carries TRBV28 and TRBJ2-7; TRBD1 aligns across 9 bases. V lost 3 bases, J lost 2 bases, and 5 bases stayed unmatched. The CDR3 sequence is 15 residues long. Looked up from germline, CDR1 is MDHEN and CDR2 is SYDVKM.